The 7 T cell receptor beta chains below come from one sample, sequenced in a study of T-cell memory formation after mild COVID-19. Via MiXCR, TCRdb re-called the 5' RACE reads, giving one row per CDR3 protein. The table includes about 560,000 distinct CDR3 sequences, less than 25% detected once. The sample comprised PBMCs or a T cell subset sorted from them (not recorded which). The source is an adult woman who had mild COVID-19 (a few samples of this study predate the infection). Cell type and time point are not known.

The CDR3 bases are TGTGCCAGCAGTCGACAGAAGAACACTGAAGCTTTCTTT. Translating it yields CASSRQKNTEAFF. The chain is built from TRBV7-2 and TRBJ1-1, with a weak D call TRBD1 (5 bases). The V gene lost 6 bases and the J gene lost 1 base, with 9 bases spanning the gap. CDR3 length: 13 amino acids. The V gene's germline CDR1 is SGHTA and CDR2 FQGNSA.

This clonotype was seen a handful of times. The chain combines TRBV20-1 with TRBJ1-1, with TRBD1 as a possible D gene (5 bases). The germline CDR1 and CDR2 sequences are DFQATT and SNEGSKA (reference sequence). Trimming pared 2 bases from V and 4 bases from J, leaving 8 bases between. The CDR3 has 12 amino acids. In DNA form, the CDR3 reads TGCAGTGCTAGAAATGGGGGCACTGAAGCTTTCTTT. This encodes CSARNGGTEAFF.

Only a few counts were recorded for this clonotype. The chain's CDR3 is CASSPAPESSYEQYF. The CDR3 bases are TGTGCCAGCAGCCCCGCCCCAGAAAGCTCCTACGAGCAGTACTTC. The chain is built from TRBV7-9 and TRBJ2-7, with D hard to call. This CDR3 comprises 15 residues. V was trimmed by 5 bases and J by 0 bases, leaving 14 bases between them. Germline V gene lookup returns CDR1 SEHNR and CDR2 FQNEAQ (reference sequence).

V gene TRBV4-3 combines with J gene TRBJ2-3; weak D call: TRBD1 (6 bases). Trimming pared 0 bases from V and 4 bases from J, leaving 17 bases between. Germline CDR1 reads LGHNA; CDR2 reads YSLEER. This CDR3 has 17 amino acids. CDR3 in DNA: TGCGCCAGCAGCCAAGATGGAGGCGGGCAGGGGTCAGATACGCAGTATTTT. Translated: CASSQDGGGQGSDTQYF.

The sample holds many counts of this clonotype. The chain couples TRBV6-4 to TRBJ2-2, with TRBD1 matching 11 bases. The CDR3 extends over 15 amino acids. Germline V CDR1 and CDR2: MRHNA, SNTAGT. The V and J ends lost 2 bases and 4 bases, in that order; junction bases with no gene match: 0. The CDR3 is CASSDGTGGTGELFF. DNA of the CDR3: TGTGCCAGCAGTGACGGGACAGGGGGCACCGGGGAGCTGTTTTTT.

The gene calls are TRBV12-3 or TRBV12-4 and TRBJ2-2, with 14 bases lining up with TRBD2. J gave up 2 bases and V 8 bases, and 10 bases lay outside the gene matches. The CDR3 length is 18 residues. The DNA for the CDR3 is TGTGCCAGCTCCCGGCCGGGACTAGCGGGAGTAAACACCGGGGAGCTGTTTTTT. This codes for CASSRPGLAGVNTGELFF.

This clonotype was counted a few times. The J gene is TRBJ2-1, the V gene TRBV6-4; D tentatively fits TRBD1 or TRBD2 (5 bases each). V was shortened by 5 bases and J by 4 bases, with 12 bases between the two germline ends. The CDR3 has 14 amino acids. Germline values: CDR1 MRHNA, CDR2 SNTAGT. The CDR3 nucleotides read TGTGCCAGCAGTCGGGACCCCAATTACAATGAGCAGTTCTTC. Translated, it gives CASSRDPNYNEQFF.